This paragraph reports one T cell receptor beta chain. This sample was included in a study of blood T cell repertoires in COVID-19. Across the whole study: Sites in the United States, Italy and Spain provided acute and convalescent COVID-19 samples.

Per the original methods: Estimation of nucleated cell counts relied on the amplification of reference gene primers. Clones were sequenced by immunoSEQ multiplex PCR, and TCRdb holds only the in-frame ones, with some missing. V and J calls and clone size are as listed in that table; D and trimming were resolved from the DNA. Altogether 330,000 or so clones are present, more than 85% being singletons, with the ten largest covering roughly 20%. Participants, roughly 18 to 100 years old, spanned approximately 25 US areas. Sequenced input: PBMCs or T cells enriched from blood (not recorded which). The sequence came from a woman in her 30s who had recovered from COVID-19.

The CDR3 DNA sequence: TGTGCCAGCAGCACCACAGGGGCTAACACAGATACGCAGTATTTT. This translates into CASSTTGANTDTQYF. The chain recombines TRBV7-3 with TRBJ2-3; 7 nucleotides agree with TRBD1. Germline loops: CDR1 SGHTA, CDR2 FQGTGA. This CDR3 is built from 15 residues. J gave up 2 bases and V 5 bases, and 7 bases lay outside the gene matches.